The 25 T cell receptor beta chains below all came from one sample that was sequenced in a study of blood T cells in healthy people across ages (dated by TCRdb to between 2015 and 2017). Library construction relied on 5' RACE. Sequencing took place on an Illumina HiSeq 2500. A second 7 to 11 cycle PCR used a sample-barcoded 5' primer and a J-beta primer mix. Using fastp at Q25 and MiXCR, TCRdb reprocessed the public reads and kept productive beta chains. Here each entry gathers all rows of one CDR3 protein and keeps the most common genes and DNA. The sample table lists roughly 1.4 million distinct CDR3 sequences, around 55% of them with a count of one. The ten largest clones represent 5% to 7% of the sample. Sequencing used blood. The receptors originated from a man between 18 and 29 years old in good health.

J is TRBJ2-5 and V is TRBV7-8; 9 bases align to TRBD2. This CDR3 has 16 residues. Germline values: CDR1 SGHVS, CDR2 FQNEAQ. The junction had 10 bases not matched to a gene; V was cut back by 3 bases and J by 5 bases. CDR3: CASSFAPGTSFETQYF. The CDR3 DNA sequence: TGTGCCAGCAGCTTTGCCCCCGGGACTAGCTTCGAGACCCAGTACTTC.

CDR3 DNA: TGTGCCAGCAGCTTAGTCGGACTAGCGACCGAAGAGCAGTTCTTC. Translation gives CASSLVGLATEEQFF. V usage is TRBV7-2 and J usage is TRBJ2-1, with 9 bases aligning to TRBD2. J lost 10 bases, V lost 1 base, and 8 bases had no gene match. The germline gives CDR1 SGHTA, CDR2 FQGNSA. The CDR3 runs to 15 residues. Combining the CDR3 with reference TRBV7-2 and TRBJ2-1 gives the whole variable domain GAGVSQSPSNKVTEKGKDVELRCDPISGHTALYWYRQSLGQGLEFLIYFQGNSAPDKSGLPSDRFSAERTGGSVSTLTIQRTQQEDSAVYLCASSLVGLATEEQFFGPGTRLTVL.

This clonotype was observed once. The V call is TRBV4-1, the J call TRBJ1-5, with D unclear. Looked up from germline, CDR1 is MGHRA and CDR2 is YSYEKL. The V and J ends lost 1 base and 0 bases respectively, with 4 bases between them. This CDR3 spans 14 amino acids. DNA for the CDR3: TGCGCCAGCAGCCAAGTAACTAGCAATCAGCCCCAGCATTTT. This codes for CASSQVTSNQPQHF.

This clonotype was counted only a few times. This rearrangement joins TRBV29-1 to TRBJ1-1; no definite D call. Germline CDR1 SQVTM, CDR2 ANQGSEA. Trimming stripped 4 bases from V and 0 bases from J, with 6 bases between. This CDR3 is 12 amino acids long. The DNA of the CDR3 is TGCAGCGTTGGTGGGTTGAACACTGAAGCTTTCTTT. As protein: CSVGGLNTEAFF.

CDR3 protein: CASSLPTSYNSPLHF. CDR3 nucleotide sequence: TGTGCCAGCAGCTTACCGACCAGCTATAATTCACCCCTCCACTTT. The chain combines TRBV7-2 with TRBJ1-6, with D unclear. Germline values: CDR1 SGHTA, CDR2 FQGNSA. The CDR3 runs 15 residues. The V and J ends lost 2 bases and 3 bases respectively, with 8 bases between them.

CDR3 sequence: CASSVGRGQAETQYF. The CDR3 DNA sequence: TGTGCCAGCAGCGTAGGGAGGGGGCAGGCAGAGACCCAGTACTTC. The V gene is TRBV9, the J gene TRBJ2-5; a possible D gene is TRBD1 (7 bases). The germline gives CDR1 SGDLS, CDR2 YYNGEE. The CDR3 has 15 residues. V shed 0 bases and J shed 4 bases, with 13 bases lying between them.

The gene calls are TRBV6-2 or TRBV6-3 and TRBJ2-3; D not certain. Trimming shortened V by 4 bases and J by 0 bases, and 26 bases separated the two germline ends. The CDR3 spans 20 residues. CDR1 is MNHEY, CDR2 SVGEGT, per germline. The CDR3 loop reads CASSFSVSEMTPFSTDTQYF. DNA of the CDR3: TGTGCCAGCAGTTTCTCTGTGTCTGAAATGACCCCGTTTAGCACAGATACGCAGTATTTT.

For this clonotype: An end of the junction differs from the germline gene, which may be a read error. The chain uses TRBV4-1 and TRBJ1-4, with 12 nucleotides matching TRBD1. Germline lookup yields CDR1 MGHRA and CDR2 YSYEKL. The CDR3 length is 18 residues. Written as DNA, the CDR3 is TGCGTCAGCAGCCAAGATCGGGACAGGGGGCCGGCTAATGAAAAACTGTTTTTT. Translated: CVSSQDRDRGPANEKLFF.

The V call is TRBV24-1, the J call TRBJ2-5; 9 positions agree with TRBD1. The J segment lost 3 bases and the V segment lost 3 bases, leaving 4 bases of the junction unmatched. This CDR3 contains 15 residues. Looked up from germline, CDR1 is KGHDR and CDR2 is SFDVKD. CDR3 coding DNA: TGTGCCACCAGTGATCAAACAGGGGGCGAAGAGACCCAGTACTTC. It yields the protein CATSDQTGGEETQYF.

The chain recombines TRBV5-6 with TRBJ1-2, with D uncertain. Germline CDR1 reads SGHDT; CDR2 reads YYEEEE. The germline V and J ends were trimmed by 0 bases and 0 bases, with 9 bases remaining between them. This CDR3 is built from 15 residues. The CDR3 region has the DNA TGTGCCAGCAGCTTGGGGCCAGGAACTAACTATGGCTACACCTTC. Translating it yields CASSLGPGTNYGYTF.

To note about this clonotype: Compared with germline, one end of the junction differs, possibly owing to a read error. The chain joins TRBV10-3 to TRBJ2-6, with D possibly TRBD1 on 5 matching bases. There are 14 residues in the CDR3. Germline lookup yields CDR1 ENHRY and CDR2 SYGVKD. This chain's CDR3 is CAITGATEADVLTF. In DNA, the CDR3 is TGTGCCATCACTGGGGCTACTGAGGCCGACGTCCTGACTTTC.

This chain connects TRBV12-3 or TRBV12-4 to TRBJ2-1, with TRBD2 matching 8 bases. Losses at the gene ends were 4 bases for V and 10 bases for J; bases not matched to a gene: 15. This CDR3 comprises 16 residues. The CDR3 region has the DNA TGTGCCAGCAGTTCCGGTGTAGCGGGGCCCGCGCGGGAGCAGTTCTTC. Translation: CASSSGVAGPAREQFF.

This clonotype was recorded a few times. This chain connects TRBV18 to TRBJ2-3; 10 nucleotides align to TRBD2. Germline assignment: CDR1 KGHSH and CDR2 LQKENI. With V trimmed by 2 bases and J by 6 bases, 14 bases remained unmatched. The CDR3 loop spans 18 amino acids. CDR3 sequence (DNA): TGTGCCAGCTCACCATCCTCACAAGGACTAGCGGTACTGGATACGCAGTATTTT. Protein product: CASSPSSQGLAVLDTQYF.

The V gene is TRBV7-2, the J gene TRBJ1-2, with no clear D. The V gene's germline CDR1 is SGHTA and CDR2 FQGNSA. The V and J ends lost 1 base and 7 bases respectively, with 13 bases between them. The CDR3 totals 14 residues. CDR3 coding DNA: TGTGCCAGCAGCTTAGTGGCCGGATCAAGTGGCTACACCTTC. It is translated as CASSLVAGSSGYTF.

The rearrangement uses TRBV12-3 or TRBV12-4 and TRBJ2-1; 8 bases align to TRBD2. This CDR3 is built from 16 residues. V lost 6 bases to trimming and J lost 9 bases; unmatched junction nucleotides: 16. The CDR3 DNA reads as TGTGCCAGCAGCCAACCCGTGAGCGGGAGATTGGGTGAGCAGTTCTTC. It encodes CASSQPVSGRLGEQFF.

The chain couples TRBV5-1 to TRBJ1-6; D is uncertain. This CDR3 contains 16 residues. CDR1 is SGHRS, CDR2 YFSETQ, per germline. The ends were cut back, 4 bases at V and 3 bases at J, with 14 bases in the middle. CDR3 coding DNA: TGCGCCAGCAGCCACGGGGTTCCCCTCTATAATTCACCCCTCCACTTT. This codes for CASSHGVPLYNSPLHF.

This chain links TRBV28 with TRBJ2-4; no definite D call. Trimming cost V 10 bases and J 0 bases, with 10 bases left between them. Germline CDR1 and CDR2: MDHEN and SYDVKM. The length of the CDR3 is 13 residues. The CDR3 DNA sequence: TGTGCCATCCAAGCCGTAGCCAAAAACATTCAGTACTTC. It translates to CAIQAVAKNIQYF.

In its sample, this clonotype was seen a few times. The genes are TRBV12-3 or TRBV12-4 and TRBJ2-1, with D possibly matching TRBD2 (5 bases). V lost 3 bases and J lost 5, with 14 bases in between. This CDR3 contains 15 residues. CDR3 in DNA: TGTGCCAGCAGTTTTTGGGCGGACGGGGACAATGAGCAGTTCTTC. Amino acid sequence: CASSFWADGDNEQFF.

J is TRBJ2-7 and V is TRBV20-1; possible D gene TRBD1, 5 bases. The ends were cut back, 6 bases at V and 0 bases at J, with 12 bases in the middle. The germline CDR1 and CDR2 sequences are DFQATT and SNEGSKA (reference sequence). The CDR3 runs 13 residues. CDR3 sequence (DNA): TGCAGTGCAACGGACAACCTCTCCTACGAGCAGTACTTC. Its translation is CSATDNLSYEQYF.

The chain has TRBV12-3 or TRBV12-4 and TRBJ1-1, with D possibly matching TRBD1 (5 bases). The germline V and J ends were trimmed by 3 bases and 5 bases, with 13 bases remaining between them. The CDR3 length is 14 residues. The CDR3 bases are TGTGCCAGCAGTTTCCAGGGATATGGAACTGAAGCTTTCTTT. Protein sequence: CASSFQGYGTEAFF.

This clonotype was found a few times. V gene TRBV2 combines with J gene TRBJ2-3, with no clear D. Trimming removed 3 bases from V and 0 bases from J, with 13 bases in between. This CDR3 is 16 amino acids long. The germline V gene encodes CDR1 SNHLY and CDR2 FYNNEI. CDR3 nucleotide sequence: TGTGCCAGCAGTGACCAGGAATTACATAGCACAGATACGCAGTATTTT. Encoded protein: CASSDQELHSTDTQYF.

This rearrangement joins TRBV7-9 to TRBJ2-7; TRBD2 agrees at 7 bases. Unmatched junction bases numbered 7, after V lost 5 bases and J lost 3 bases. CDR1 and CDR2 (germline): SEHNR, FQNEAQ (reference sequence). The CDR3 contains 14 residues. The CDR3 loop reads CASSPAGYGYEQYF. The CDR3 coding sequence is TGTGCCAGCAGCCCAGCGGGATACGGCTACGAGCAGTACTTC.

V is TRBV6-2 or TRBV6-3 and J is TRBJ2-7; tentative D call: TRBD1 (7 bases). This CDR3 comprises 13 residues. Germline V gene sequence: CDR1 MNHEY, CDR2 SVGEGT. The V end was cut by 11 bases, the J end by 7 bases, with 21 bases between. The CDR3 protein is CASGQGGYNEQYF. CDR3 DNA sequence: TGTGCCTCAGGGCAGGGGGGCTACAATGAGCAGTACTTC.

This chain joins TRBV27 and TRBJ2-5, with TRBD2 matching 9 bases. V trimming: 8 bases; J trimming: 11 bases; junction bases outside the gene matches: 15. The CDR3 consists of 14 residues. CDR1 and CDR2 (germline): MNHEY, SMNVEV (reference sequence). CDR3: CASAAGGPSREQYF. Here the CDR3 DNA reads TGTGCCAGCGCTGCGGGGGGGCCTTCGCGTGAGCAGTACTTC.

The J gene is TRBJ1-5, the V gene TRBV5-6; 10 bases align to TRBD1. The CDR3 is 16 residues long. Germline V gene data show CDR1 as SGHDT and CDR2 as YYEEEE. With 2 bases clipped from V and 7 bases from J, the junction kept 9 bases outside the gene matches. This chain's CDR3 is CASSLFGTGVGQPQHF. The CDR3 DNA is TGTGCCAGCAGCTTATTCGGGACAGGGGTTGGACAGCCCCAGCATTTT.